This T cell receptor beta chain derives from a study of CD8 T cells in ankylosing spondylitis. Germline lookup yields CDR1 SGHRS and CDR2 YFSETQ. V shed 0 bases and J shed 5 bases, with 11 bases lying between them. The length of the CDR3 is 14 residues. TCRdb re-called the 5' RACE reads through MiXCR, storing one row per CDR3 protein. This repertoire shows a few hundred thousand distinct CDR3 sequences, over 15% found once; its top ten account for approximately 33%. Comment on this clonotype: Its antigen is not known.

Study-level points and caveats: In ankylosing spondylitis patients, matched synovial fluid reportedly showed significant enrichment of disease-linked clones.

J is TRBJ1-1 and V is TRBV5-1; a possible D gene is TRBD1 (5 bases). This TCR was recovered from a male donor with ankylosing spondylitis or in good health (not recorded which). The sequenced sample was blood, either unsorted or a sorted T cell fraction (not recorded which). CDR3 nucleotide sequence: TGCGCCAGCAGCTTGGTTACAGGAAGGACTGAAGCTTTCTTT. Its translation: CASSLVTGRTEAFF.